Below are 16 T cell receptor beta chains sequenced from a single sample in a study of T cells in Graves' hyperthyroidism and ophthalmopathy (dated by TCRdb to between 2018 and 2021). Receptor amplification or capture employed multiplex PCR. TCRdb shows the sequencer as Illumina HiSeq 2000. The TCR beta CDR3 regions were amplified from the RNA transcripts. The first round of RT-PCR for the TCR CDR3 was performed with the HTBI primer set and the Qiagen OneStep RT-PCR kit. TCRdb trimmed the raw reads at Q25, called clones with MiXCR and kept productive beta chains. Each entry merges the rows of one CDR3 protein and shows their most common DNA and genes. Within this sample are 300,000 to 450,000 distinct CDR3 sequences, with roughly 14% of them counted one time only. More than 20% of the sample comes from the top ten. Sequencing was performed on blood. The receptors originated from a man aged 25 to 45 with Graves' hyperthyroidism that later progressed to Graves' ophthalmopathy.

This clonotype was seen at least ten times. A junction boundary mismatches the germline segment, possibly from a read error. The V gene is TRBV2, the J gene TRBJ2-2; D not resolved. The CDR3 totals 14 residues. CDR1 and CDR2 (germline): SNHLY, FYNNEI. The CDR3 sequence: CASREGSNTGELFF. The CDR3 region has the DNA TGTGCCAGCAGGGAAGGTTCGAACACCGGGGAGCTGTTTTTT.

The genes are TRBV25-1 and TRBJ2-1, with 7 bases aligning to TRBD2. Trimming removed 6 bases from V and 6 bases from J; junction bases left unmatched: 8. The CDR3 length is 14 residues. Germline V gene data show CDR1 as MGHDK and CDR2 as SYGVNS. CDR3 coding DNA: TGTGCCAGCAGCCGGACTAGTTGGGGCAATGAGCAGTTCTTC. This sequence encodes CASSRTSWGNEQFF.

This clonotype appeared a few times. The genes are TRBV19 and TRBJ2-1; the match to TRBD2 covers 8 bases. The J segment lost 9 bases and the V segment lost 5 bases, leaving 15 bases of the junction unmatched. This CDR3 is 16 amino acids long. Germline-derived CDR1 and CDR2 are LNHDA and SQIVND (reference sequence). Here the CDR3 DNA reads TGTGCCAGTAGTCTCATCCCGGGACTAGGTCGAGGTGAGCAGTTCTTC. This codes for CASSLIPGLGRGEQFF. The full variable domain, in which reference TRBV19 and TRBJ2-1 provide the parts outside the CDR3, is DGGITQSPKYLFRKEGQNVTLSCEQNLNHDAMYWYRQDPGQGLRLIYYSQIVNDFQKGDIAEGYSVSREKKESFPLTVTSAQKNPTAFYLCASSLIPGLGRGEQFFGPGTRLTVL.

This clonotype appeared many times. This sequence joins TRBV28 and TRBJ2-4; no definite D call. With 7 bases removed from V and 1 base from J, the gap between germline ends came to 17 bases. The CDR3 has 16 amino acids. Germline-derived CDR1 and CDR2 are MDHEN and SYDVKM. CDR3 nucleotide sequence: TGTGCCAGCACCTCTCAAGGGCCGATTGCCAAAAACATTCAGTACTTC. Amino acids: CASTSQGPIAKNIQYF.

This clonotype was seen more than once but under ten times. The V gene is TRBV5-1, the J gene TRBJ2-2, with D uncertain. Germline CDR1 reads SGHRS; CDR2 reads YFSETQ. There are 13 residues in the CDR3. Trimming stripped 1 base from V and 3 bases from J, with 4 bases between. CDR3 region: CASSLLDTGELFF. For the CDR3, the DNA is TGCGCCAGCAGCTTGCTGGACACCGGGGAGCTGTTTTTT.

In this sample, this clonotype turned up a few times. The chain is built from TRBV9 and TRBJ2-1; 10 nucleotides agree with TRBD1. Germline CDR1 and CDR2: SGDLS and YYNGEE. This CDR3 contains 15 residues. The J segment lost 9 bases and the V segment lost 0 bases, leaving 6 bases of the junction unmatched. CDR3 loop: CASSVVGTGDSEQFF. The CDR3 nucleotides are TGTGCCAGCAGCGTAGTCGGGACAGGGGATAGTGAGCAGTTCTTC.

The chain uses TRBV6-1 and TRBJ2-2; unclear D gene. Per germline, CDR1 MNHNS and CDR2 SASEGT. The CDR3 runs 14 residues. Trimming cost V 5 bases and J 8 bases, with 15 bases left between them. In DNA, the CDR3 is TGTGCCAGCAGTATAGACCCTCTTTGGGGGGAGCTGTTTTTT. Encoded protein: CASSIDPLWGELFF.

This clonotype was found a few times. This chain uses TRBV14 with TRBJ2-2, with D possibly matching TRBD2 (5 bases). Trimming removed 0 bases at V and 0 bases at J, with 11 bases between. The germline CDR1 and CDR2 sequences are SGHDN and FVKESK. CDR3 length equals 17 residues. CDR3 in DNA: TGTGCCAGCAGCCAAGATCTCCGACTACCGAACACCGGGGAGCTGTTTTTT. Its protein is CASSQDLRLPNTGELFF.

The chain employs TRBV19 and TRBJ1-2; 8 nucleotides line up with TRBD1. The junction had 14 bases not matched to a gene; V was cut back by 7 bases and J by 7 bases. Germline CDR1 and CDR2: LNHDA and SQIVND (reference sequence). This CDR3 is 15 amino acids long. The CDR3: CASTYGSRGLSGYTF. DNA of the CDR3: TGTGCCAGTACCTACGGAAGCAGGGGGCTATCTGGCTACACCTTC.

The chain combines TRBV7-2 with TRBJ2-4, with a weak D call TRBD2 (7 bases). The CDR3 sequence is 15 residues long. V was pared by 3 bases and J by 6 bases, with 15 bases between. Looked up from germline, CDR1 is SGHTA and CDR2 is FQGNSA. DNA of the CDR3: TGTGCCAGCAGCTTGCGGGGGCCGATTGGAAACATTCAGTACTTC. Translating it yields CASSLRGPIGNIQYF.

The table lists this clonotype with a count of one. A much larger clone sits a single nucleotide away, making a read error possible. J is TRBJ2-7 and V is TRBV2, with D possibly TRBD2 on 5 matching bases. Germline V gene sequence: CDR1 SNHLY, CDR2 FYNNEI. V was cut by 6 bases and J by 0 bases, with 15 bases left in between. The CDR3 is 15 residues long. Here the CDR3 reads CASRPRVRISYEQYF. In DNA form, the CDR3 reads TGTGCCAGCAGGCCGCGGGTGAGGATCTCCTACGAGCAGTACTTC.

Ten or more counts support this clonotype. The chain couples TRBV12-3 or TRBV12-4 to TRBJ1-4; D uncertain. The ends were cut back, 6 bases at V and 6 bases at J, with 5 bases in the middle. The CDR3 has 11 amino acids. The CDR3 protein is CASSSDEKLFF. CDR3 coding DNA: TGTGCCAGCAGCTCAGATGAAAAACTGTTTTTT.

This clonotype was seen only once. A read error is possible here, since a much larger clone lies one base away. Given the absence of the conserved phenylalanine or tryptophan at the CDR3 end, a read error is likely. The chain joins TRBV7-9 to TRBJ2-7; TRBD1 is a possible D gene (6 bases). CDR1 and CDR2 (germline): SEHNR, FQNEAQ (reference sequence). Trimming removed 0 bases from V and 1 base from J, with 13 bases in between. The CDR3 contains 16 residues. CDR3 nucleotide sequence: TGTGCCAGCAGCTTAGCGGGCAGGGGTGAGTCCTACGAGCAGTACTGC. Encoded protein: CASSLAGRGESYEQYC.

This clonotype was picked up a small number of times. The rearrangement links TRBV5-4 to TRBJ2-5; TRBD1 matches at 7 bases. V gave up 0 bases and J gave up 5 bases; unmatched junction bases: 4. Germline V CDR1 and CDR2: SGHNT, YYREEE (reference sequence). This CDR3 is 14 amino acids long. This CDR3 is CASSLEGARETQYF. The CDR3 coding sequence is TGTGCCAGCAGCTTGGAGGGGGCTAGGGAGACCCAGTACTTC.

Comment on this clonotype: A read error may be the cause here, since a much bigger clone is one base away. V is TRBV5-1 and J is TRBJ1-1; D might be TRBD1 (6 bases). This CDR3 contains 18 residues. Germline loops: CDR1 SGHRS, CDR2 YFSETQ. The CDR3 DNA reads as TGCGCCATCAGCTTACAGACGACGGACAGAGCCGTGAACACTGAAGCTTTCTTT. The encoded protein is CAISLQTTDRAVNTEAFF.

This clonotype has ten or more counts. The chain uses TRBV6-2 or TRBV6-3 and TRBJ2-7; a possible D gene is TRBD1 (6 bases). This CDR3 is 13 amino acids long. With 7 bases removed from V and 3 bases from J, the gap between germline ends came to 13 bases. CDR1 and CDR2 from the germline V gene are MNHEY and SVGEGT. The CDR3 protein is CASKDSPHYEQYF. CDR3 DNA: TGTGCCAGCAAGGACAGTCCCCACTACGAGCAGTACTTC.